The 10 T cell receptor beta chains in this list originate from one sample, sequenced in a study of persistence of HIV-infected CD4 T cells. Antigens for these TCRs are unknown. Anti-CD3/anti-CD28 beads served as a nonspecific positive control stimulus. Sorting selected CD4+ T cells upregulating both CD40 ligand and CD69. Sequencing used immunoSEQ version 4 in survey mode. Libraries were prepared by immunoSEQ multiplex PCR; TCRdb keeps only in-frame clonotypes and omits some of them. The profile shows tens of thousands of clones, 88% of them singletons. The sample was CD4+ T cells sorted from PBMCs after roughly 18-hour stimulation, taken from a patient who received antiretroviral therapy. Receptor source: an adult woman with HIV who was CMV-seropositive.

This chain connects TRBV5-4 to TRBJ1-2; D is unclear. The germline CDR1 and CDR2 sequences are SGHNT and YYREEE (reference sequence). Trimming left V 0 bases short and J 6 bases short, with 18 bases between. This CDR3 comprises 16 residues. This chain's CDR3 is CASSLGLGSYGDGYTF. As DNA, the CDR3 is TGTGCCAGCAGCTTGGGTCTCGGGAGTTATGGGGATGGCTACACCTTC.

This clone has more than one count but fewer than ten. The chain is built from TRBV5-1 and TRBJ2-5; D is perhaps TRBD1 or TRBD2 (6 bases each). The CDR3 spans 15 residues. V lost 0 bases to trimming and J lost 5 bases, with 14 bases between them. The germline V gene encodes CDR1 SGHRS and CDR2 YFSETQ. The DNA of the CDR3 is TGCGCCAGCAGCTTGGGCCCGGGGGCGGGGGAGACCCAGTACTTC. This encodes CASSLGPGAGETQYF.

This clone was counted between two and nine times. The chain is built from TRBV29-1 and TRBJ1-3; D is unresolved. Trimming removed 0 bases from V and 3 bases from J, with 9 bases in between. Germline lookup yields CDR1 SQVTM and CDR2 ANQGSEA. This CDR3 has 14 amino acids. The CDR3: CSVEDVGLGNTIYF. CDR3 nucleotides: TGCAGCGTTGAAGATGTAGGACTTGGAAACACCATATATTTT.

The count of this clone is one. The chain uses TRBV10-3 and TRBJ2-6; TRBD1 is a possible D gene (6 bases). Germline V gives CDR1 ENHRY, CDR2 SYGVKD. V was clipped by 2 bases and J by 2 bases, with 13 bases between them. CDR3 size: 17 residues. CDR3 sequence: CAISEGAGVTGANVLTF. CDR3 DNA sequence: TGTGCCATCAGTGAGGGGGCAGGGGTAACTGGGGCCAACGTCCTGACTTTC.

This rearrangement joins TRBV11-2 to TRBJ2-7; 7 bases are a match to TRBD1. The length of the CDR3 is 12 residues. The ends lost 5 bases at V and 6 bases at J; junction bases unmatched: 4. Germline values: CDR1 SGHAT, CDR2 FQNNGV. The CDR3 sequence: CASSLTGIEQYV. The CDR3 region has the DNA TGTGCCAGCAGCCTGACAGGGATCGAGCAGTACGTC.

The chain employs TRBV7-8 and TRBJ2-5, with D unclear. V gave up 2 bases and J gave up 5 bases, with 12 bases separating them. The CDR3 runs 14 residues. CDR1 SGHVS and CDR2 FQNEAQ come from the germline V gene. CDR3 nucleotide sequence: TGTGCCAGCAGCTTACTGGCTGGGCGGGAGACCCAGTACTTC. This translates into CASSLLAGRETQYF.

The CDR3 DNA sequence: TGTGCCAGCAGACCTAATAGCGGGGGGGTTGGGACCCAGTACTTC. This sequence encodes CASRPNSGGVGTQYF. The chain uses TRBV27 and TRBJ2-5, with 11 positions matching TRBD2. Per germline, CDR1 MNHEY and CDR2 SMNVEV (reference sequence). The CDR3 has 15 residues. Germline trimming cut 6 bases from V and 7 bases from J; bases unmatched to any gene: 10.

On this clone itself: In the same sample, other DNA sequences code for this CDR3. The gene calls are TRBV29-1 and TRBJ1-3, with D tentatively TRBD1 (5 bases). The germline V and J ends were trimmed by 4 bases and 0 bases, with 7 bases remaining between them. CDR1 and CDR2 (germline): SQVTM, ANQGSEA. This CDR3 spans 13 amino acids. CDR3 nucleotide sequence: TGCAGCGTTGGGGGGAGCTCTGGAAACACCATATATTTT. This sequence encodes CSVGGSSGNTIYF.

V is TRBV5-4 and J is TRBJ2-3, with 8 bases fitting TRBD1. This CDR3 contains 13 residues. Germline V gene sequence: CDR1 SGHNT, CDR2 YYREEE (reference sequence). Unmatched junction bases numbered 4, after V lost 4 bases and J lost 6 bases. CDR3 sequence reads: CASSGRDRDTQYF. The DNA for the CDR3 is TGTGCCAGCAGCGGTAGGGACAGGGATACGCAGTATTTT.

The gene calls are TRBV6-6 and TRBJ1-6, with D tentatively TRBD1 (5 bases). The CDR3 is 13 amino acids. Germline CDR1 is MNHNY and CDR2 is SVGAGI (reference sequence). V lost 8 bases, J lost 4 bases, and 9 bases lay in between. The CDR3 DNA reads as TGTGCCAGCGGGGGTTCGTATAATTCACCCCTCCACTTT. This sequence encodes CASGGSYNSPLHF.